The sequence of this T cell receptor (beta chain) was determined in a study of cytotoxic CD8 clonotypes in ibrutinib-treated CLL. This CDR3 is 15 amino acids long. Trimming took 5 bases from V and 4 from J, leaving 15 bases between them. Germline assignment: CDR1 MDHEN and CDR2 SYDVKM. The table came from immunoSEQ multiplex PCR; TCRdb's copy has only in-frame clones and leaves some out. The data show more than 85,000 clones, roughly 80% seen once. The chain joins TRBV28 to TRBJ2-1, with D perhaps TRBD1 (6 bases). The TCR sequence derives from a human donor with chronic lymphocytic leukemia. Sequenced material: PBMCs, taken after 24 months of ibrutinib treatment. The CDR3 DNA reads as TGTGCCAGCAGTCTCAGGGGTACCAGATACAATGAGCAGTTCTTC. It encodes CASSLRGTRYNEQFF. The whole variable domain, remainder taken from reference TRBV28 and TRBJ2-1, is DVKVTQSSRYLVKRTGEKVFLECVQDMDHENMFWYRQDPGLGLRLIYFSYDVKMKEKGDIPEGYSVSREKKERFSLILESASTNQTSMYLCASSLRGTRYNEQFFGPGTRLTVL.